The rows below give T cell receptor beta chains drawn from one sample of a study of T cells in localized non-small cell lung cancer. Clones were read by immunoSEQ multiplex PCR, and TCRdb kept only the in-frame ones, dropping some. The profile shows approximately 1,800 clones, over 25% of them singletons. The input for sequencing was lung tumor tissue, taken before any cancer treatment. These receptors originate from a female donor of 60 years or more with stage I squamous cell lung carcinoma. CDR3s include the opening cysteine and the closing phenylalanine or tryptophan. The D gene is left open where the match is weak. Expanded clones are given a class, and other clones once, few, many or no size at all.

v_call: TRBV19
j_call: TRBJ1-2
d_call: TRBD1
clone_size: NA
cdr3_nt: TGTGCCAGTAGGCCAGAGGGGGCATATGGCTACACCTTC
cdr3_aa: CASRPEGAYGYTF

v_call: TRBV6-8
j_call: TRBJ2-3
d_call: NA
clone_size: few
cdr3_nt: TGTGCCAGCCTAGCCAATAATGGAGGGCTCCCAGATACGCAGTATTTT
cdr3_aa: CASLANNGGLPDTQYF

v_call: TRBV6-1
j_call: TRBJ2-3
d_call: NA
clone_size: few
cdr3_nt: TGTGCCAGCAGTGAAGCGGGGGCCACAGATACGCAGTATTTT
cdr3_aa: CASSEAGATDTQYF

v_call: TRBV10-3
j_call: TRBJ2-1
d_call: NA
clone_size: few
cdr3_nt: TGTGCCATCAGTGAGTGGAGGAATTGGGAGTCCTACAATGAGCAGTTCTTC
cdr3_aa: CAISEWRNWESYNEQFF

v_call: TRBV4-1
j_call: TRBJ2-7
d_call: TRBD2
clone_size: few
cdr3_nt: TGCGCCAGCAGCCCTAGGGGACTAGCGGGAGAATCCTACGAGCAGTACTTC
cdr3_aa: CASSPRGLAGESYEQYF

v_call: TRBV9
j_call: TRBJ1-4
d_call: TRBD1
clone_size: NA
cdr3_nt: TGTGCCAGCAGCCCCCGGACAGGGGGTGAAAAACTGTTTTTT
cdr3_aa: CASSPRTGGEKLFF

v_call: TRBV28
j_call: TRBJ2-7
d_call: NA
clone_size: few
cdr3_nt: TGTGCCAGCAGTCCCGCCTCCTACGAGCAGTACTTC
cdr3_aa: CASSPASYEQYF

v_call: TRBV11-3
j_call: TRBJ1-2
d_call: TRBD1
clone_size: medium-sized
cdr3_nt: TGTGCCAGCAGTCGGAGGCAGGGGGGTAACTATGGCTACACCTTC
cdr3_aa: CASSRRQGGNYGYTF

v_call: TRBV19
j_call: TRBJ1-5
d_call: TRBD1
clone_size: few
cdr3_nt: TGTGCCAGTAGACTGACAGGGAAGCGGCAGCCCCAGCATTTT
cdr3_aa: CASRLTGKRQPQHF

v_call: TRBV6-8
j_call: TRBJ2-7
d_call: NA
clone_size: NA
cdr3_nt: TGTGCCAGCAGTTACGCGCTCCAGCCCGTAACCTACGAGCAGTACTTC
cdr3_aa: CASSYALQPVTYEQYF

v_call: TRBV11-3
j_call: TRBJ2-5
d_call: NA
clone_size: few
cdr3_nt: TGTGCCAGCAGCTTGACACGGATACAAGAGACCCAGTACTTC
cdr3_aa: CASSLTRIQETQYF

v_call: TRBV19
j_call: TRBJ1-2
d_call: NA
clone_size: NA
cdr3_nt: TGTGCCAGTAGCCCGGACAGAGCTAACTATGGCTACACCTTC
cdr3_aa: CASSPDRANYGYTF

v_call: TRBV11-3
j_call: TRBJ2-5
d_call: NA
clone_size: NA
cdr3_nt: TGTGCCAGCAGTTTAGGACCCTCGGGGGTGGAAGAGACCCAGTACTTC
cdr3_aa: CASSLGPSGVEETQYF

v_call: TRBV7-6
j_call: TRBJ1-2
d_call: NA
clone_size: NA
cdr3_nt: TGTGCCAGCAGCTGGGGGAGGGGGAGTCATTATGGCTACACCTTC
cdr3_aa: CASSWGRGSHYGYTF

v_call: TRBV28
j_call: TRBJ2-3
d_call: NA
clone_size: NA
cdr3_nt: TGTGCCAGCAGTCCCTCCTTTGGTAGGGCTAGCACAGATACGCAGTATTTT
cdr3_aa: CASSPSFGRASTDTQYF

v_call: TRBV11-3
j_call: TRBJ2-7
d_call: TRBD2
clone_size: NA
cdr3_nt: TGTGCCAGCAGCTTAGGAGTAGTCGGAGGGAGGGAGCGGAGGATCTACGAGCAGTACTTC
cdr3_aa: CASSLGVVGGRERRIYEQYF

v_call: TRBV2
j_call: TRBJ2-4
d_call: TRBD2
clone_size: few
cdr3_nt: TGTGCCAGCAGTGAATTACGCGGGGGAGCCAAAAACATTCAGTACTTC
cdr3_aa: CASSELRGGAKNIQYF

v_call: TRBV28
j_call: TRBJ2-3
d_call: TRBD2
clone_size: NA
cdr3_nt: TGTGCCAGCAGGGAAGCGGGGTCCACAGATACGCAGTATTTT
cdr3_aa: CASREAGSTDTQYF

v_call: TRBV28
j_call: TRBJ2-7
d_call: TRBD2
clone_size: NA
cdr3_nt: TGTGCCAGCAGTTTCCCCTCAACCCTAGCGGATCCCTACGAGCAGTACTTC
cdr3_aa: CASSFPSTLADPYEQYF

v_call: TRBV6-8
j_call: TRBJ2-2
d_call: NA
clone_size: few
cdr3_nt: TGTGCCAGCAGCCCTGCGGCCGGGGAGCTGTTTTTT
cdr3_aa: CASSPAAGELFF

v_call: TRBV11-3
j_call: TRBJ2-1
d_call: TRBD2
clone_size: medium-sized
cdr3_nt: TGTGCCAGCAGCCCCGATACTAGCGGGCGCCTCTACAATGAGCAGTTCTTC
cdr3_aa: CASSPDTSGRLYNEQFF

v_call: TRBV11-3
j_call: TRBJ2-3
d_call: TRBD2
clone_size: NA
cdr3_nt: TGTGCCAGCAGCTTAGGGGGGTCTAGAGCGGGAACTAGCACAGATACGCAGTATTTT
cdr3_aa: CASSLGGSRAGTSTDTQYF

v_call: TRBV28
j_call: TRBJ2-5
d_call: NA
clone_size: once
cdr3_nt: TGTGCCAGCAGTTTTGGGGGAGGGGGCATCCAAGAGACCCAGTACTTC
cdr3_aa: CASSFGGGGIQETQYF

v_call: TRBV14
j_call: TRBJ2-1
d_call: NA
clone_size: few
cdr3_nt: TGTGCCAGCAGCCAAGGTTACAATGAGCAGTTCTTC
cdr3_aa: CASSQGYNEQFF

v_call: TRBV30
j_call: TRBJ2-3
d_call: NA
clone_size: NA
cdr3_nt: TGTGCCTGGAACAAGGAACTAGTCTTGGCAGATACGCAGTATTTT
cdr3_aa: CAWNKELVLADTQYF

v_call: TRBV6-8
j_call: TRBJ1-1
d_call: TRBD1
clone_size: few
cdr3_nt: TGTGCCAGCACCCGTACCGGGACAGGGGATAACACTGAAGCTTTCTTT
cdr3_aa: CASTRTGTGDNTEAFF

v_call: TRBV18
j_call: TRBJ1-4
d_call: NA
clone_size: NA
cdr3_nt: TGTGCCAGCTCACACCGCGGGACACCTAGCTGGGGGGATGAAAAACTGTTTTTT
cdr3_aa: CASSHRGTPSWGDEKLFF

v_call: TRBV9
j_call: TRBJ2-3
d_call: TRBD2
clone_size: NA
cdr3_nt: TGTGCCAGCAGCGCCCCCCCGGATAGCGGGATCACAGATACGCAGTATTTT
cdr3_aa: CASSAPPDSGITDTQYF